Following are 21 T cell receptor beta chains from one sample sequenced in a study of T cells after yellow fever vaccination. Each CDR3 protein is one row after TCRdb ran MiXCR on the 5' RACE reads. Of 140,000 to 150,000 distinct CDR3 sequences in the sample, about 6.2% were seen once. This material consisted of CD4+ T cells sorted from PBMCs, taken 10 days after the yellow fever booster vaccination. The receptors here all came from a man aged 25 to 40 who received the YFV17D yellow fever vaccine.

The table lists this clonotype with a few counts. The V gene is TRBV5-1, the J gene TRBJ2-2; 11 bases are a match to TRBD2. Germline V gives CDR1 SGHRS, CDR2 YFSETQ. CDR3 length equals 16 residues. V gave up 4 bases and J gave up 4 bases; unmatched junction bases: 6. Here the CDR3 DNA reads TGCGCCAGCAGCCGAGGGACTAGCGGAGGCACCGGGGAGCTGTTTTTT. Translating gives CASSRGTSGGTGELFF.

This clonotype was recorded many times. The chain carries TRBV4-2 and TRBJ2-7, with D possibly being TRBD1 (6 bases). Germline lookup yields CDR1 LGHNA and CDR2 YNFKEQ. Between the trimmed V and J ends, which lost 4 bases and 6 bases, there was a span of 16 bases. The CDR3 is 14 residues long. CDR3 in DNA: TGTGCCAGCAGCCCCGAGCACAGGGCCTCCGAGCAGTACTTC. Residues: CASSPEHRASEQYF.

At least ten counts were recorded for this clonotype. The CDR3 DNA reads as TGTGCCAGCAGTTTTCTTCAGGGGAATCAGCCCCAGCATTTT. Translation: CASSFLQGNQPQHF. The chain is built from TRBV27 and TRBJ1-5, with D perhaps matching TRBD1 (6 bases). V shed 3 bases and J shed 4 bases, with 10 bases lying between them. This CDR3 has 14 amino acids. Germline CDR1 MNHEY, CDR2 SMNVEV (reference sequence).

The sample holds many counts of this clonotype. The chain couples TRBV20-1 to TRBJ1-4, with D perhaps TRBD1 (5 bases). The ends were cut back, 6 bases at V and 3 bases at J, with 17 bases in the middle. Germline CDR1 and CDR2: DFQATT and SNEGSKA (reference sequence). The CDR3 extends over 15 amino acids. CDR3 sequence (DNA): TGCAGTGCAAGCCTCGGCGGGACCGCTAATGAAAAACTGTTTTTT. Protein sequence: CSASLGGTANEKLFF.

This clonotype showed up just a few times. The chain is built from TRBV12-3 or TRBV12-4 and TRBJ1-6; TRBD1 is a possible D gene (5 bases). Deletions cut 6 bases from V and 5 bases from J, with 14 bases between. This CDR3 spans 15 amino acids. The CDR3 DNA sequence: TGTGCCAGCAGCCTCCCGGGACGGAATAATTCACCCCTCCACTTT. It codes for CASSLPGRNNSPLHF.

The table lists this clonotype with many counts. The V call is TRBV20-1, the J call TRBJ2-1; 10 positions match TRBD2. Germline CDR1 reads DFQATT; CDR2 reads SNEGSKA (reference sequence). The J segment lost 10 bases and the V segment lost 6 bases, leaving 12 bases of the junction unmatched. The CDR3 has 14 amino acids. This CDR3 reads CSAWTSGLRGEQFF. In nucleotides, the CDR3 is TGCAGTGCCTGGACTAGCGGCTTACGGGGGGAGCAGTTCTTC.

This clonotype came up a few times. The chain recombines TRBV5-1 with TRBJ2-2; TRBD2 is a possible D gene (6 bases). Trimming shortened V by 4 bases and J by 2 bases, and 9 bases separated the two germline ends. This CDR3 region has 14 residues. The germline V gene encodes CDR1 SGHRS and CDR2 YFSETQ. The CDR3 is CASSTGGNTGELFF. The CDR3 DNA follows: TGCGCCAGCAGCACCGGGGGAAACACCGGGGAGCTGTTTTTT.

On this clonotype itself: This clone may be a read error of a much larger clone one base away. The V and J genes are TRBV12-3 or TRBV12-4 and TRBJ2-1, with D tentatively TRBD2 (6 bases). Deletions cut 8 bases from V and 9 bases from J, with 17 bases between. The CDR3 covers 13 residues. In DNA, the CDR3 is TGTGCCAGCGGTGAGCGGGCCGGGGCTGAGCAGTTCTTC. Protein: CASGERAGAEQFF.

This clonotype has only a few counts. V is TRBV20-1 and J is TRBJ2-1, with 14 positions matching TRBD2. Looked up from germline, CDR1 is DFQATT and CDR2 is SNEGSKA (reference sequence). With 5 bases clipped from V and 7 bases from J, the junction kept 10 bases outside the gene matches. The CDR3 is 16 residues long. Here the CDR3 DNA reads TGCAGTGCTCCCGGGACTAGCGGGAGAGTAGGGAATGAGCAGTTCTTC. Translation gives CSAPGTSGRVGNEQFF.

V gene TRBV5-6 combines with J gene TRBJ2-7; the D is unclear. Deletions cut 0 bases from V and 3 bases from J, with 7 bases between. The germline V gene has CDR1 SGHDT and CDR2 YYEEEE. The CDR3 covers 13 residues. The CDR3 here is CASSLGLRYEQYF. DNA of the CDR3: TGTGCCAGCAGCTTGGGTCTCCGCTACGAGCAGTACTTC.

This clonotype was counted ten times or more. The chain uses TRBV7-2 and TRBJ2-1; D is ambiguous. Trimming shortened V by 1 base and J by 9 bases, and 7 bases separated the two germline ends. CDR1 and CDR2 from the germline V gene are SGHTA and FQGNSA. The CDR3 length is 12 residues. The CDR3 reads CASSLVVGEQFF. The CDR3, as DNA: TGTGCCAGCAGCTTAGTGGTCGGTGAGCAGTTCTTC.

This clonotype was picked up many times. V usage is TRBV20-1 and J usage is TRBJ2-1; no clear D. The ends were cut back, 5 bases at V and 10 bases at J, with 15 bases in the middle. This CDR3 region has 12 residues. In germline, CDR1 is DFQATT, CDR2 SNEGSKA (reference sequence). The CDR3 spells CSALLLPSEQFF. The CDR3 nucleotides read TGCAGTGCTCTTCTATTGCCATCCGAGCAGTTCTTC.

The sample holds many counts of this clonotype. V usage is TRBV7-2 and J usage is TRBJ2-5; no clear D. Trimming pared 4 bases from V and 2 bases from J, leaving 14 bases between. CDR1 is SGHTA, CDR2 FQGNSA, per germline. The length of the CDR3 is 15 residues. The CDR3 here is CASSSNTLSQETQYF. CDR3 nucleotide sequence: TGTGCCAGCAGCTCCAACACCCTATCGCAAGAGACCCAGTACTTC. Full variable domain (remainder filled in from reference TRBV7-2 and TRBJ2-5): GAGVSQSPSNKVTEKGKDVELRCDPISGHTALYWYRQSLGQGLEFLIYFQGNSAPDKSGLPSDRFSAERTGGSVSTLTIQRTQQEDSAVYLCASSSNTLSQETQYFGPGTRLLVL.

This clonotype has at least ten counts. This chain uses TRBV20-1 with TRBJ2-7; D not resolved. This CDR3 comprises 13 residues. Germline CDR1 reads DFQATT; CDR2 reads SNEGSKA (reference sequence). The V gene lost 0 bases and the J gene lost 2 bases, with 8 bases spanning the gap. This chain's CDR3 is CSARDMTTYEQYF. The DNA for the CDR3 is TGCAGTGCTAGAGATATGACGACCTACGAGCAGTACTTC.

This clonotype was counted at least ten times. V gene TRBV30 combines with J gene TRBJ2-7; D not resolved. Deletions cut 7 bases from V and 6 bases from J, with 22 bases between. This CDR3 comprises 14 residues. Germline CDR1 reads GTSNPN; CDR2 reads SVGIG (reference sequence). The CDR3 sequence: CAYQPPRLPPEQYF. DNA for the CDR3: TGTGCCTATCAACCCCCCCGCCTCCCTCCCGAGCAGTACTTC.

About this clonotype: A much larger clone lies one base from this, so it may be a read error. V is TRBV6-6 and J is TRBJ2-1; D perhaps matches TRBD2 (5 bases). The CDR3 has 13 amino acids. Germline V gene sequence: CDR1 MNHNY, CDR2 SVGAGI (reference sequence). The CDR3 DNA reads TGTGCCAGAAGTTACTCGGTCGAGCGGCTGCCTTTCTTC. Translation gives CARSYSVERLPFF.

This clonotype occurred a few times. The DNA of the CDR3 is TGTGCCAGCAGTTCCCCCGGGACTTACGAGACACCCTACGAGCAGTACTTC. Its protein is CASSSPGTYETPYEQYF. V is TRBV28 and J is TRBJ2-7, with a possible D match to TRBD2 (6 bases). Germline lookup yields CDR1 MDHEN and CDR2 SYDVKM. The ends were cut back, 4 bases at V and 2 bases at J, with 21 bases in the middle. This CDR3 has 17 amino acids.

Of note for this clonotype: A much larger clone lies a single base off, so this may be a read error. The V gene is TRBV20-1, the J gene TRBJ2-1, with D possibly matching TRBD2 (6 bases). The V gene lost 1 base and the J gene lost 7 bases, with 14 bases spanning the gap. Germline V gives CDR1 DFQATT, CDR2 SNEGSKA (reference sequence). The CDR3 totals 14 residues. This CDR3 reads CSARVTSQCNEQFF. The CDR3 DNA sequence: TGCAGTGCTAGAGTCACTAGCCAATGTAATGAGCAGTTCTTC.

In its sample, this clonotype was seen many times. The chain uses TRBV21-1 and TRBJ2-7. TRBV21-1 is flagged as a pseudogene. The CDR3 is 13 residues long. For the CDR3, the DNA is TGTGCCAGCAGCGCTGGGACTACCTACGAGCAGTACTTC. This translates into CASSAGTTYEQYF.

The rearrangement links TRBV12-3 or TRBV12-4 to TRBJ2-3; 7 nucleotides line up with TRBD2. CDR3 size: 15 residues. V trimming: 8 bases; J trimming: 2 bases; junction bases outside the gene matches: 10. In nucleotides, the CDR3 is TGTGCCAGCCGCGTGGGGGGGACGGTCACAGATACGCAGTATTTT. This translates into CASRVGGTVTDTQYF.

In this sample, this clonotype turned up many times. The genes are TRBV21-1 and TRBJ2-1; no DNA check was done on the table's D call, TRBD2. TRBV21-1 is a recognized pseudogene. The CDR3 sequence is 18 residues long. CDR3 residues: CASSKGTSGSDSYNEQFF. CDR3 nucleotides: TGTGCCAGCAGCAAAGGGACTAGCGGGAGTGACTCCTACAATGAGCAGTTCTTC.